Following are 29 T cell receptor beta chains from one sample sequenced in a study of T cells in Graves' hyperthyroidism and ophthalmopathy. The source material, RNA transcripts, was used to amplify TCR beta CDR3 regions. A set of HTBI primers served as the primers for a first-round RT-PCR of the TCR CDR3. TCRdb analysed the multiplex PCR reads with MiXCR anew, one entry per CDR3 protein. The data hold under 450,000 distinct CDR3 sequences, with around a sixth observed a single time. Specimen: blood. The source of these receptors is a young woman with Graves' hyperthyroidism.

This clonotype occurred many times. CDR3 coding DNA: TGTGCCAGCAGCTTCGGGGGGAGGAGGTCCTACAATGAGCAGTTCTTC. Protein: CASSFGGRRSYNEQFF. J is TRBJ2-1 and V is TRBV12-3 or TRBV12-4; TRBD2 agrees at 7 bases. With V trimmed by 6 bases and J by 1 base, 9 bases remained unmatched. The CDR3 length is 16 residues.

This clonotype was seen a handful of times. The CDR3: CASSLVELAGGVDTQYF. The CDR3 coding sequence is TGCGCCAGCAGCTTGGTAGAACTAGCGGGAGGAGTGGATACGCAGTATTTT. V usage is TRBV5-1 and J usage is TRBJ2-3; TRBD2 agrees at 12 bases. The CDR3 is 17 amino acids. V trimming: 0 bases; J trimming: 6 bases; junction bases outside the gene matches: 8. Per germline, CDR1 SGHRS and CDR2 YFSETQ.

This clonotype occurred many times. V is TRBV6-1 and J is TRBJ2-7; D might be TRBD1 (6 bases). The germline V and J ends were trimmed by 4 bases and 0 bases, with 13 bases remaining between them. This CDR3 comprises 15 residues. In germline, CDR1 is MNHNS, CDR2 SASEGT. In DNA form, the CDR3 reads TGTGCCAGCAGTGGATCAGGGGATCCCTCCTACGAGCAGTACTTC. It is translated as CASSGSGDPSYEQYF.

The table lists this clonotype with many counts. CDR3 sequence reads: CASSPPSSGGFSGNTIYF. CDR3 coding DNA: TGTGCCAGCTCACCACCCTCCTCGGGGGGCTTCTCTGGAAACACCATATATTTT. The J gene is TRBJ1-3, the V gene TRBV18; D is perhaps TRBD1 (6 bases). This CDR3 is built from 18 residues. The germline V gene has CDR1 KGHSH and CDR2 LQKENI. Trimming took off 0 bases at V and 0 bases at J, with 15 bases between the two ends.

This sequence joins TRBV20-1 and TRBJ1-6; D gene unclear. Trimming removed 3 bases from V and 0 bases from J, with 9 bases in between. Germline assignment: CDR1 DFQATT and CDR2 SNEGSKA (reference sequence). This CDR3 region has 15 residues. CDR3 in DNA: TGCAGTGCTAGGGAAAGGAGCTCCTATAATTCACCCCTCCACTTT. Its protein product is CSARERSSYNSPLHF.

J is TRBJ2-5 and V is TRBV19, with a possible D match to TRBD2 (5 bases). The V and J ends lost 6 bases and 5 bases respectively, with 16 bases between them. CDR3 length: 14 residues. CDR1 is LNHDA and CDR2 is SQIVND in the germline V gene (reference sequence). The CDR3 coding sequence is TGTGCCAGTAGCCCTCCCTCGGGGTGGGAGACCCAGTACTTC. Protein sequence: CASSPPSGWETQYF.

This clonotype was seen more than once but under ten times. The gene calls are TRBV12-3 or TRBV12-4 and TRBJ2-1; TRBD2 aligns across 9 bases. The V and J ends lost 3 bases and 12 bases, in that order; junction bases with no gene match: 12. The CDR3 extends over 15 amino acids. This chain's CDR3 is CASSFFAGGPGAQFF. CDR3 DNA sequence: TGTGCCAGCAGTTTCTTCGCGGGAGGGCCCGGGGCGCAGTTCTTC.

The chain uses TRBV7-9 and TRBJ1-2; TRBD1 agrees at 7 bases. With V trimmed by 1 base and J by 1 base, 12 bases remained unmatched. This CDR3 spans 18 amino acids. Germline-derived CDR1 and CDR2 are SEHNR and FQNEAQ (reference sequence). This CDR3 is CASSLVLTGFGDNYGYTF. The CDR3 nucleotides read TGTGCCAGCAGCTTAGTCCTGACAGGGTTTGGGGATAACTATGGCTACACCTTC.

This clonotype showed up many times. The chain recombines TRBV4-1 with TRBJ2-7, with 9 bases fitting TRBD2. Germline loops: CDR1 MGHRA, CDR2 YSYEKL. Losses at the gene ends were 5 bases for V and 3 bases for J; bases not matched to a gene: 5. This CDR3 comprises 14 residues. This CDR3 is CASSLAGAFYEQYF. The CDR3 DNA follows: TGCGCCAGCAGCTTAGCGGGGGCCTTCTACGAGCAGTACTTC.

This chain joins TRBV20-1 and TRBJ2-2, with 9 bases fitting TRBD2. CDR3 length equals 17 residues. In germline, CDR1 is DFQATT, CDR2 SNEGSKA (reference sequence). The V gene end was trimmed by 0 bases and the J gene end by 5 bases; junction bases not matched to a gene: 10. The CDR3 sequence: CSAREGSGSRRTGELFF. The CDR3 DNA sequence: TGCAGTGCTAGAGAGGGTAGCGGGAGTCGTAGAACCGGGGAGCTGTTTTTT.

This clonotype showed up just a few times. V usage is TRBV4-2 and J usage is TRBJ2-2, with unresolved D. Germline V gives CDR1 LGHNA, CDR2 YNFKEQ. This CDR3 is 14 amino acids long. V was pared by 1 base and J by 8 bases, with 11 bases between. CDR3 sequence: CASSQAPRVGELFF. The DNA of the CDR3 is TGTGCCAGCAGCCAAGCCCCAAGGGTGGGGGAGCTGTTTTTT.

This sequence joins TRBV20-1 and TRBJ2-5, with D possibly TRBD2 on 5 matching bases. Per germline, CDR1 DFQATT and CDR2 SNEGSKA (reference sequence). The CDR3 is made up of 11 amino acids. CDR3 nucleotides: TGCACCGCGGGCAGGCAAGAGACCCAGTACTTC. Its translation is CTAGRQETQYF.

In this sample, this clonotype turned up many times. The chain is built from TRBV5-1 and TRBJ2-1; 12 bases are shared with TRBD1. Germline CDR1 reads SGHRS; CDR2 reads YFSETQ. After removal of 5 bases from V and 7 bases from J, the junction contained 7 bases not matched to a gene. The CDR3 length is 15 residues. CDR3 sequence: CASSLGTGGRNEQFF. The CDR3 region has the DNA TGCGCCAGCAGTCTAGGGACAGGGGGCAGGAATGAGCAGTTCTTC.

The CDR3 coding sequence is TGTGCCACCAGGCCGGGTCGCACTACGAACACTGAAGCTTTCTTT. Translation: CATRPGRTTNTEAFF. The J gene is TRBJ1-1, the V gene TRBV24-1, with D hard to call. V was clipped by 7 bases and J by 1 base, with 15 bases between them. Per germline, CDR1 KGHDR and CDR2 SFDVKD. CDR3 length equals 15 residues.

The chain links TRBV10-3 to TRBJ2-6; D gene unclear. The CDR3 length is 15 residues. Germline V gene data show CDR1 as ENHRY and CDR2 as SYGVKD. V was clipped by 2 bases and J by 2 bases, with 7 bases between them. CDR3 protein: CAISETTTGANVLTF. CDR3 bases: TGTGCCATCAGTGAGACAACGACTGGGGCCAACGTCCTGACTTTC.

Many counts were recorded for this clonotype. This chain links TRBV7-9 with TRBJ2-5; tentatively, D is TRBD1 or TRBD2 (5 bases each). V lost 3 bases, J lost 3 bases, and 17 bases lay in between. The CDR3 runs 16 residues. Per germline, CDR1 SEHNR and CDR2 FQNEAQ (reference sequence). The CDR3 DNA sequence: TGTGCCAGCAGCTTTGGGACCGGGCGGGCAAAAGAGACCCAGTACTTC. Protein: CASSFGTGRAKETQYF.

At least ten counts were recorded for this clonotype. The CDR3 region is CSAVQLGNSNQPQHF. The CDR3 coding sequence is TGCAGTGCTGTACAGCTAGGAAATAGCAATCAGCCCCAGCATTTT. The rearrangement joins TRBV20-1 to TRBJ1-5, with no clear D. The CDR3 runs 15 residues. V lost 5 bases, J lost 0 bases, and 14 bases lay in between. Germline V lookup: CDR1 DFQATT, CDR2 SNEGSKA (reference sequence).

The table lists this clonotype with many counts. The CDR3 region is CASTPGTANTEAFF. DNA of the CDR3: TGTGCCAGCACACCCGGGACAGCAAACACTGAAGCTTTCTTT. The V call is TRBV28, the J call TRBJ1-1, with 7 positions matching TRBD1. Germline CDR1 MDHEN, CDR2 SYDVKM. CDR3 size: 14 residues. V dropped 7 bases and J dropped 2; count of bases not matched to a gene: 7.

This clonotype has ten or more counts. V is TRBV29-1 and J is TRBJ1-5; 12 bases line up with TRBD1. CDR1 and CDR2 from the germline V gene are SQVTM and ANQGSEA. The J segment lost 0 bases and the V segment lost 7 bases, leaving 4 bases of the junction unmatched. This CDR3 spans 15 amino acids. The CDR3 here is CSAGQGATSNQPQHF. DNA of the CDR3: TGCAGCGCGGGACAGGGGGCTACTAGCAATCAGCCCCAGCATTTT.

On this clonotype: This clone may be a read error of a much larger clone one base away. This rearrangement joins TRBV7-9 to TRBJ2-5; a possible D gene is TRBD2 (5 bases). Germline values: CDR1 SEHNR, CDR2 FQNEAQ (reference sequence). This CDR3 is 15 amino acids long. Trimming left V 4 bases short and J 1 base short, with 13 bases between. The DNA for the CDR3 is TGTGCCAGCAGCTCAGAGACTACCTTCCAAGAGACCCAGTACTTC. This gives the protein CASSSETTFQETQYF.

The table lists this clonotype with many counts. The gene calls are TRBV11-2 and TRBJ2-7; 7 bases map to TRBD2. The germline gives CDR1 SGHAT, CDR2 FQNNGV. This CDR3 is 13 amino acids long. The trim removed 5 bases at V and 3 bases at J, leaving 4 bases unmatched. CDR3 nucleotides: TGTGCCAGCAGCCGCGGGACTAACTACGAGCAGTACTTC. It encodes CASSRGTNYEQYF.

This clonotype was picked up many times. CDR3 sequence reads: CASSLWTGLAKNIQYF. In DNA, the CDR3 is TGTGCCAGCAGTTTATGGACAGGGCTAGCCAAAAACATTCAGTACTTC. V usage is TRBV28 and J usage is TRBJ2-4; 7 positions agree with TRBD1. The V and J ends lost 0 bases and 0 bases, in that order; junction bases with no gene match: 2. Germline CDR1 is MDHEN and CDR2 is SYDVKM. The length of the CDR3 is 16 residues.

Concerning this clonotype: A read error may be the cause here, since a much bigger clone is one base away. The chain links TRBV19 to TRBJ1-1; no reliable D call. Looked up from germline, CDR1 is LNHDA and CDR2 is SQIVND (reference sequence). Trimming removed 4 bases from V and 0 bases from J, with 12 bases in between. CDR3 length: 15 amino acids. For the CDR3, the DNA is TGTGCCAGTAGTAAGGGCAGGCGTCTGAACACTGAAGCTTTCTTT. Translation gives CASSKGRRLNTEAFF.

This clonotype was seen a few times. J is TRBJ2-7 and V is TRBV24-1; D not certain. This CDR3 comprises 13 residues. V dropped 2 bases and J dropped 6 bases, with 10 bases sitting between them. Looked up from germline, CDR1 is KGHDR and CDR2 is SFDVKD. The CDR3 protein is CATSDSGFPEQYF. The CDR3 DNA follows: TGTGCCACCAGTGATTCTGGGTTCCCCGAGCAGTACTTC.

The table lists this clonotype with a few counts. The V call is TRBV2, the J call TRBJ1-1; 10 bases agree with TRBD1. CDR3 size: 15 residues. The J segment lost 7 bases and the V segment lost 5 bases, leaving 10 bases of the junction unmatched. Germline CDR1 SNHLY, CDR2 FYNNEI. This CDR3 reads CASSRPGQGMGEAFF. CDR3 nucleotide sequence: TGTGCCAGCAGTAGACCGGGACAGGGGATGGGTGAAGCTTTCTTT.

About this clonotype: Sequence at one end of the junction differs from germline and may be a read error. The chain couples TRBV29-1 to TRBJ2-1; perhaps TRBD1 as D (6 bases). The CDR3 is made up of 13 amino acids. Germline V gene sequence: CDR1 SQVTM, CDR2 ANQGSEA. CDR3 sequence (DNA): TGCAGCGTTGCTGGACAGCCTTACAATCAGCAGTTCTTC. It encodes CSVAGQPYNQQFF.

This clonotype was seen only a few times. This chain links TRBV30 with TRBJ1-1; a weak D match, TRBD1 (5 bases). Between the trimmed V and J ends, which lost 4 bases and 1 base, there was a span of 16 bases. The CDR3 contains 15 residues. Germline V gene data show CDR1 as GTSNPN and CDR2 as SVGIG (reference sequence). CDR3 region: CAWTGPDGENTEAFF. Here the CDR3 DNA reads TGTGCCTGGACGGGACCGGACGGCGAGAACACTGAAGCTTTCTTT.

The V gene is TRBV10-2, the J gene TRBJ2-2; D remains unclear. This CDR3 contains 14 residues. The germline gives CDR1 WSHSY, CDR2 SAAADI. Trimming removed 7 bases at V and 3 bases at J, with 12 bases between. CDR3 amino acids: CASKSGRDTGELFF. The CDR3 region has the DNA TGCGCCAGCAAGTCGGGTCGGGACACCGGGGAGCTGTTTTTT.

The V and J genes are TRBV5-1 and TRBJ2-7, with 11 bases identical to TRBD1. V was clipped by 4 bases and J by 3 bases; unmatched bases: 6. Per germline, CDR1 SGHRS and CDR2 YFSETQ. This CDR3 comprises 15 residues. CDR3 bases: TGCGCCAGCAGCGTTGGGACAGGGGGGAGCTACGAGCAGTACTTC. This codes for CASSVGTGGSYEQYF.